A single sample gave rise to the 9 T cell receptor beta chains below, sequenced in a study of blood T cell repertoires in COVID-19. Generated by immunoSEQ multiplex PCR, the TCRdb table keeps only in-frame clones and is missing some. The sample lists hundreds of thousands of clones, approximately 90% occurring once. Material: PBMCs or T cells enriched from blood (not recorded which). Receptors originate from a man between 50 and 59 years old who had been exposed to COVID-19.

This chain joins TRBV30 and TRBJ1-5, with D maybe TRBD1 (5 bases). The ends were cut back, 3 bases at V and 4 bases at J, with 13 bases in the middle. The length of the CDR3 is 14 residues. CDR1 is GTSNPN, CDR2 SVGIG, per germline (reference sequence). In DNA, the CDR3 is TGTGCCTGGAGCTCCACAGGCACAAATCAGCCCCAGCATTTT. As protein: CAWSSTGTNQPQHF. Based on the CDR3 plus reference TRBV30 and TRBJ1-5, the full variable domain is SQTIHQWPATLVQPVGSPLSLECTVEGTSNPNLYWYRQAAGRGLQLLFYSVGIGQISSEVPQNLSASRPQDRQFILSSKKLLLSDSGFYLCAWSSTGTNQPQHFGDGTRLSIL.

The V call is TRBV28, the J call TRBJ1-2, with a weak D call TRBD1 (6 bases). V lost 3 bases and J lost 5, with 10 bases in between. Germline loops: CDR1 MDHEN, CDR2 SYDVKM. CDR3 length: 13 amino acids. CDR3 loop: CASSFRGAYGYTF. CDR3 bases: TGTGCCAGCAGTTTCCGGGGGGCGTATGGCTACACCTTC.

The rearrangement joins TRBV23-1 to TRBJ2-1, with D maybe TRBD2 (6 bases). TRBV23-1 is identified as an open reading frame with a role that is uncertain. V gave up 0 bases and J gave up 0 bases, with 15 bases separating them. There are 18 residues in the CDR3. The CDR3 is CASSQSRRDPTSYNEQFF. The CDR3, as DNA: TGCGCCAGCAGTCAATCGCGGAGGGATCCTACCTCCTACAATGAGCAGTTCTTC.

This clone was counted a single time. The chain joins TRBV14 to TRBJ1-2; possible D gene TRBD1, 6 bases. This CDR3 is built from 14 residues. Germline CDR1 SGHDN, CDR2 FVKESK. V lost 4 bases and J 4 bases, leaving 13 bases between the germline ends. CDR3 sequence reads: CASSPPGHIYGYTF. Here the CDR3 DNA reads TGTGCCAGCAGCCCCCCGGGACATATCTATGGCTACACCTTC. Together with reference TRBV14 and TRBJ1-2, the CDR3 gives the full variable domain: EAGVTQFPSHSVIEKGQTVTLRCDPISGHDNLYWYRRVMGKEIKFLLHFVKESKQDESGMPNNRFLAERTGGTYSTLKVQPAELEDSGVYFCASSPPGHIYGYTFGSGTRLTVV.

CDR3 sequence: CASALWEGGSTDTQYF. The CDR3 DNA reads TGTGCCAGTGCCCTGTGGGAGGGCGGAAGCACAGATACGCAGTATTTT. The rearrangement joins TRBV19 to TRBJ2-3; TRBD2 matches at 7 bases. After removal of 8 bases from V and 0 bases from J, the junction contained 11 bases not matched to a gene. CDR1 is LNHDA, CDR2 SQIVND, per germline (reference sequence). CDR3 length equals 16 residues.

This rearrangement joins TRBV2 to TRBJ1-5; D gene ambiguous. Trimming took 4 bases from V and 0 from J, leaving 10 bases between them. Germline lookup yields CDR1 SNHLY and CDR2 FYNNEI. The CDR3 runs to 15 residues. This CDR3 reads CASSGLGLSNQPQHF. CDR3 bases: TGTGCCAGCAGTGGACTAGGACTTAGCAATCAGCCCCAGCATTTT.

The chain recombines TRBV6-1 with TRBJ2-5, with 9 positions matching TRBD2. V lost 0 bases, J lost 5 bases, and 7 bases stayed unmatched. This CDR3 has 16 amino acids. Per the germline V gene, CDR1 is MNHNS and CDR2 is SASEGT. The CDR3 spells CASSEAASGARETQYF. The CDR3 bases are TGTGCCAGCAGTGAAGCGGCTAGCGGGGCGAGGGAGACCCAGTACTTC.

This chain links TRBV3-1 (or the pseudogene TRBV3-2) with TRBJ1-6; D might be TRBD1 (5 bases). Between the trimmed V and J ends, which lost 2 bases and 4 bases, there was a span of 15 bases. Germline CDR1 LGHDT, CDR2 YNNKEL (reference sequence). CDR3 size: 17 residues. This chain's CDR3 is CASSQPQGLTYNSPLHF. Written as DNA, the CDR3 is TGTGCCAGCAGCCAACCTCAGGGACTCACATATAATTCACCCCTCCACTTT.

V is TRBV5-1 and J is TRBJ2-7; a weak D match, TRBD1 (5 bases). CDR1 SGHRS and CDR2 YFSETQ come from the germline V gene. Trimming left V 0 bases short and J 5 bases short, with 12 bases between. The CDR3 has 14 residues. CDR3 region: CASSLGSGSNEQYV. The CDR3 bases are TGCGCCAGCAGCTTGGGCTCAGGGTCAAACGAGCAGTACGTC.